A single T cell receptor (beta chain) is shown here with its context. This entry belongs to a study of shared clonotypes between healthy human individuals. Germline V gives CDR1 SGHDN, CDR2 FVKESK. The length of the CDR3 is 14 residues. V was trimmed by 2 bases and J by 5 bases, leaving 12 bases between them. On sorted subsets, replicate PCRs used 200 to 250 ng DNA, or approximately 33,000 T cell genomes. The data were produced by immunoSEQ multiplex PCR, yet TCRdb's version contains in-frame clones alone and is incomplete. The profile shows around 100,000 clones, roughly 70% of them singletons. Study donors comprised healthy, HIV-negative adults devoid of recent acute infection or vaccination. CD8 memory merged CD45RO+ cells and CCR7-negative CD45RA+ TemRA cells into one population.

The rearrangement uses TRBV14 and TRBJ2-5, with no clear D. The sequenced sample was memory CD8+ T cells sorted from blood. Documented subset: CD45RO+ cells pooled with CCR7-negative TemRA cells. The TCR originated in a woman between 25 and 40 years old in good health. CDR3 sequence reads: CASSQHGWSETQYF. As DNA, the CDR3 is TGTGCCAGCAGCCAACACGGATGGTCGGAGACCCAGTACTTC. Based on the CDR3 plus reference TRBV14 and TRBJ2-5, the full variable domain is EAGVTQFPSHSVIEKGQTVTLRCDPISGHDNLYWYRRVMGKEIKFLLHFVKESKQDESGMPNNRFLAERTGGTYSTLKVQPAELEDSGVYFCASSQHGWSETQYFGPGTRLLVL.